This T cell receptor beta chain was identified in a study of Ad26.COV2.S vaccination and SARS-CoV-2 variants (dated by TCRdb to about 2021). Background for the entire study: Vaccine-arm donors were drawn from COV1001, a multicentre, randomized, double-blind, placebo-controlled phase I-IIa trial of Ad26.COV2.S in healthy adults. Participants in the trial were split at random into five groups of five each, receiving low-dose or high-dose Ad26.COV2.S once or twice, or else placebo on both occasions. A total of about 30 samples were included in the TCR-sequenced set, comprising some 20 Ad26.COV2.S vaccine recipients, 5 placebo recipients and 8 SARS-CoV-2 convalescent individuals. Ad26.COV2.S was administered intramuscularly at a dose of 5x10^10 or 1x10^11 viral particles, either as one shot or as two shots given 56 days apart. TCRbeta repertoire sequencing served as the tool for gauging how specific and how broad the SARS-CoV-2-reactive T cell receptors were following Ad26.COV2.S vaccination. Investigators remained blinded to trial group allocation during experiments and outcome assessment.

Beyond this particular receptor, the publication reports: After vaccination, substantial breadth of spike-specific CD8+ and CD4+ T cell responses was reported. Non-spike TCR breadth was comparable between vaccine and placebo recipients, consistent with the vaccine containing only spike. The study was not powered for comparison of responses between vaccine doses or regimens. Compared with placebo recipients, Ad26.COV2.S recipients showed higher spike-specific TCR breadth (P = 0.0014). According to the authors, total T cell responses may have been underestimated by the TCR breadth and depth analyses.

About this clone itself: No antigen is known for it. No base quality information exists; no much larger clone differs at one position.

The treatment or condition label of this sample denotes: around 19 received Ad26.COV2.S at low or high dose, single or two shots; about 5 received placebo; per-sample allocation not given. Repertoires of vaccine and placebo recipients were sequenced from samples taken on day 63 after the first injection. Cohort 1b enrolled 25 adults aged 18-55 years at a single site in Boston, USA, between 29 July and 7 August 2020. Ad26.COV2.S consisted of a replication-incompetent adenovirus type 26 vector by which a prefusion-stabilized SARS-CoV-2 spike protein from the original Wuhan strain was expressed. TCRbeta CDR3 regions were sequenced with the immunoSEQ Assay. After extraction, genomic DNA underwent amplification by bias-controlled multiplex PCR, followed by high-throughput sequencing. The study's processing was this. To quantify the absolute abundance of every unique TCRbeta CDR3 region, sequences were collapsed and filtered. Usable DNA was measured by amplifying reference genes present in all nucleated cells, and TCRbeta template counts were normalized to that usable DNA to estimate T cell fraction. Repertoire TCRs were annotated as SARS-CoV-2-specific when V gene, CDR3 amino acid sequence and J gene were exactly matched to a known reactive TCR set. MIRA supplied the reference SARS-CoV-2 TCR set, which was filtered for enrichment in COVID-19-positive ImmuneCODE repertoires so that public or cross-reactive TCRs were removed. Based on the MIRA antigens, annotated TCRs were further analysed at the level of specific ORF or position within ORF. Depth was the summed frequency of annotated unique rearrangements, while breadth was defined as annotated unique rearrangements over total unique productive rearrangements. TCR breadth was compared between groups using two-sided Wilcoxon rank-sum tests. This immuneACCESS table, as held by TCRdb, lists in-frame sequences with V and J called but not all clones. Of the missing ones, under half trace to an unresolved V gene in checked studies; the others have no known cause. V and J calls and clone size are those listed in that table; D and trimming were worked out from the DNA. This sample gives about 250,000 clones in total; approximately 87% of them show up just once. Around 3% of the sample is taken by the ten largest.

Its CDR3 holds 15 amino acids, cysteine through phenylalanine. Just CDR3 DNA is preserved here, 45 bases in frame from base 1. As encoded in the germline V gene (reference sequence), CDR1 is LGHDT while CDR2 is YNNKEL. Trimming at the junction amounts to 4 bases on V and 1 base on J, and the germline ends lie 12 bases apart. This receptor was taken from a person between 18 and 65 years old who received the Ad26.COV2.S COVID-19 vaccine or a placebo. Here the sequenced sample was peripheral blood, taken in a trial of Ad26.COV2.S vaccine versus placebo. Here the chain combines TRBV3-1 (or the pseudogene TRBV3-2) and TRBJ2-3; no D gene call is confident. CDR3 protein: CASSLRLRGTDTQYF. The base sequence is TGTGCCAGCAGCCTCCGACTGCGCGGCACAGATACGCAGTATTTT.